The next 30 T cell receptor beta chains were all read from a single sample in a study of blood T cell repertoires in COVID-19. Profiling relied on immunoSEQ multiplex PCR, and the TCRdb table lists in-frame clones only, not all of them. The sample shows around 220,000 clones, around four fifths of them seen only once. Sequencing input: peripheral blood. The receptor set was obtained from a man younger than 40 with active or convalescent COVID-19.

V usage is TRBV9 and J usage is TRBJ2-7; 7 bases agree with TRBD2. The V gene end was trimmed by 4 bases and the J gene end by 4 bases; junction bases not matched to a gene: 8. Germline V gene data show CDR1 as SGDLS and CDR2 as YYNGEE. This CDR3 contains 14 residues. The CDR3 here is CASSTDGGRYEQYF. DNA for the CDR3: TGTGCCAGCAGCACGGACGGCGGGAGATACGAGCAGTACTTC.

The table lists this clone with a count of one. The chain employs TRBV5-1 and TRBJ2-7; 8 bases are shared with TRBD1. The CDR3 has 16 residues. J was trimmed by 5 bases and V by 0 bases; bases with no gene match: 10. CDR1 SGHRS and CDR2 YFSETQ come from the germline V gene. The CDR3 DNA follows: TGCGCCAGCAGCTTGGCCTCCGGGACAGGTCTCGACGAGCAGTACTTC. Protein sequence: CASSLASGTGLDEQYF.

The rearrangement uses TRBV5-1 and TRBJ1-1; 11 nucleotides agree with TRBD1. The CDR3 is made up of 15 amino acids. CDR1 is SGHRS, CDR2 YFSETQ, per germline. Losses at the gene ends were 5 bases for V and 6 bases for J; bases not matched to a gene: 9. This CDR3 reads CASSYSGTGGPEAFF. CDR3 in DNA: TGCGCCAGCAGTTACTCCGGGACAGGGGGACCTGAAGCTTTCTTT.

The chain uses TRBV28 and TRBJ2-7, with 9 bases lining up with TRBD2. Losses at the gene ends were 5 bases for V and 7 bases for J; bases not matched to a gene: 15. Germline assignment: CDR1 MDHEN and CDR2 SYDVKM. This CDR3 contains 16 residues. CDR3 protein: CASSPLSLAGPNEQYF. The CDR3 DNA is TGTGCCAGCAGTCCCCTGAGCCTAGCGGGACCTAATGAGCAGTACTTC.

The chain employs TRBV14 and TRBJ2-7; perhaps TRBD2 as D (6 bases). This CDR3 contains 13 residues. V was clipped by 4 bases and J by 6 bases, with 13 bases between them. The germline V gene encodes CDR1 SGHDN and CDR2 FVKESK. The CDR3 sequence is CASSRSGGTEQYF. The CDR3 DNA sequence: TGTGCCAGCAGCCGCAGTGGGGGGACCGAGCAGTACTTC.

The V gene is TRBV6-8, the J gene TRBJ1-3, with D perhaps matching TRBD1 (5 bases). Germline V lookup: CDR1 MNHGY, CDR2 SAAAGT. The CDR3 covers 17 residues. The V end was cut by 2 bases, the J end by 0 bases, with 14 bases between. CDR3 sequence reads: CASSYEGREGSGNTIYF. DNA of the CDR3: TGTGCCAGCAGTTACGAGGGCAGGGAGGGCTCTGGAAACACCATATATTTT.

This chain links TRBV7-2 with TRBJ1-2; 7 positions match TRBD1. The ends lost 1 base at V and 8 bases at J; junction bases unmatched: 13. CDR3 length: 16 residues. Germline CDR1 reads SGHTA; CDR2 reads FQGNSA. CDR3 nucleotides: TGTGCCAGCAGCTTAGGAATCGACAGGGCCGGCCTCGGCTACACCTTC. Its protein is CASSLGIDRAGLGYTF.

The chain has TRBV7-8 and TRBJ1-2; D perhaps matches TRBD1 (5 bases). This CDR3 has 13 residues. Germline V CDR1 and CDR2: SGHVS, FQNEAQ. The V gene lost 3 bases and the J gene lost 7 bases, with 12 bases spanning the gap. CDR3 sequence reads: CASSFDQGGGYTF. In DNA, the CDR3 is TGTGCCAGCAGCTTCGATCAGGGAGGTGGCTACACCTTC.

J is TRBJ2-3 and V is TRBV6-1; TRBD2 agrees at 9 bases. J was trimmed by 3 bases and V by 3 bases; bases with no gene match: 10. This CDR3 comprises 17 residues. Germline V gene data show CDR1 as MNHNS and CDR2 as SASEGT. CDR3 bases: TGTGCCAGCAGTGAGAAAAGCGGGGGGCGGTATACAGATACGCAGTATTTT. It is translated as CASSEKSGGRYTDTQYF.

The chain recombines TRBV28 with TRBJ2-7; TRBD2 aligns across 10 bases. With 7 bases clipped from V and 5 bases from J, the junction kept 8 bases outside the gene matches. Germline V gene data show CDR1 as MDHEN and CDR2 as SYDVKM. The CDR3 consists of 14 residues. The CDR3 DNA reads TGTGCCAGCAACGAGGGACTAGCGCTCAACGAGCAGTACTTC. This translates into CASNEGLALNEQYF.

The rearrangement joins TRBV28 to TRBJ2-2, with 7 bases identical to TRBD2. The V gene end was trimmed by 3 bases and the J gene end by 0 bases; junction bases not matched to a gene: 4. The CDR3 has 16 residues. Per the germline V gene, CDR1 is MDHEN and CDR2 is SYDVKM. CDR3 in amino acids: CASSLREGPNTGELFF. For the CDR3, the DNA is TGTGCCAGCAGTTTGAGGGAGGGCCCGAACACCGGGGAGCTGTTTTTT. The entire variable domain, with the rest obtained from reference TRBV28 and TRBJ2-2, is as follows: DVKVTQSSRYLVKRTGEKVFLECVQDMDHENMFWYRQDPGLGLRLIYFSYDVKMKEKGDIPEGYSVSREKKERFSLILESASTNQTSMYLCASSLREGPNTGELFFGEGSRLTVL.

The gene calls are TRBV7-2 and TRBJ1-2; 8 bases are shared with TRBD1. Germline V lookup: CDR1 SGHTA, CDR2 FQGNSA. This CDR3 has 15 amino acids. V lost 5 bases and J lost 3; bases outside the gene matches: 8. CDR3 sequence: CASSPGTGPYYGYTF. The DNA of the CDR3 is TGTGCCAGCAGCCCAGGGACAGGTCCATACTATGGCTACACCTTC.

The genes are TRBV19 and TRBJ1-5, with D possibly being TRBD1 (6 bases). V lost 8 bases and J lost 4, with 15 bases in between. The CDR3 runs to 14 residues. CDR1 and CDR2 (germline): LNHDA, SQIVND (reference sequence). The CDR3 DNA reads as TGTGCCAGTTCCCTTGAGGGGGGGAATCAGCCCCAGCATTTT. Translating it yields CASSLEGGNQPQHF.

This clone was detected only a few times. V is TRBV15 and J is TRBJ1-1; possible D gene TRBD1, 5 bases. The length of the CDR3 is 16 residues. Looked up from germline, CDR1 is LNHNV and CDR2 is YYDKDF (reference sequence). V lost 5 bases to trimming and J lost 3 bases, with 19 bases between them. The CDR3 bases are TGTGCCACCAGCGGAGGGGCGCGGGCCGGGGACACTGAAGCTTTCTTT. The encoded protein is CATSGGARAGDTEAFF.

The chain employs TRBV6-2 or TRBV6-3 and TRBJ2-5; possibly TRBD2 for D (5 bases). V was trimmed by 0 bases and J by 5 bases, leaving 13 bases between them. The germline V gene has CDR1 MNHEY and CDR2 SVGEGT. The length of the CDR3 is 15 residues. CDR3 nucleotides: TGTGCCAGCAGTTACTCGAACGCCAGAGGGGAGACCCAGTACTTC. Protein: CASSYSNARGETQYF.

V is TRBV5-1 and J is TRBJ1-1; 7 nucleotides match TRBD1. The V gene end was trimmed by 2 bases and the J gene end by 4 bases; junction bases not matched to a gene: 14. Germline V gives CDR1 SGHRS, CDR2 YFSETQ. The CDR3 is made up of 17 amino acids. CDR3 nucleotide sequence: TGCGCCAGCAGCTTCCGACAGGGCGAATTAGGGGGCACTGAAGCTTTCTTT. This translates into CASSFRQGELGGTEAFF.

V and J are TRBV7-2 and TRBJ2-7; no definite D call. Germline CDR1 reads SGHTA; CDR2 reads FQGNSA. CDR3 length equals 14 residues. Trimming took 5 bases from V and 0 from J, leaving 11 bases between them. The CDR3 DNA sequence: TGTGCCAGCAGCCCAAGACGGAGCTCCTACGAGCAGTACTTC. This encodes CASSPRRSSYEQYF.

This clone was counted once. The chain recombines TRBV18 with TRBJ1-4; 7 bases fit TRBD1. J was trimmed by 5 bases and V by 2 bases; bases with no gene match: 14. CDR1 is KGHSH, CDR2 LQKENI, per germline. This CDR3 contains 18 residues. The CDR3 protein is CASSPTGTAQTRNEKLFF. The DNA of the CDR3 is TGTGCCAGCTCACCAACCGGGACAGCCCAAACGAGGAATGAAAAACTGTTTTTT.

The gene calls are TRBV3-1 (or the pseudogene TRBV3-2) and TRBJ2-3, with D perhaps matching TRBD2 (6 bases). Germline V CDR1 and CDR2: LGHDT, YNNKEL (reference sequence). This CDR3 has 14 residues. V was cut by 1 base and J by 1 base, with 6 bases left in between. CDR3 residues: CASSQASGTDTQYF. CDR3 nucleotide sequence: TGTGCCAGCAGCCAAGCTAGCGGCACAGATACGCAGTATTTT.

The chain joins TRBV7-2 to TRBJ2-3; 9 bases match TRBD2. The germline V gene has CDR1 SGHTA and CDR2 FQGNSA. Trimming at V came to 1 base and at J to 1 base, leaving 3 bases not matched to a gene. CDR3 length: 16 residues. The CDR3 nucleotides read TGTGCCAGCAGCTTAGTCAGGACTAGCGGCACAGATACGCAGTATTTT. It encodes CASSLVRTSGTDTQYF.

V is TRBV18 and J is TRBJ2-7; D is uncertain. The length of the CDR3 is 15 residues. Looked up from germline, CDR1 is KGHSH and CDR2 is LQKENI. Trimming pared 6 bases from V and 3 bases from J, leaving 18 bases between. The DNA of the CDR3 is TGTGCCAGCTCTCCGCAAAGTACGAGTTACTACGAGCAGTACTTC. Translating gives CASSPQSTSYYEQYF.

The chain uses TRBV7-2 and TRBJ2-7; TRBD1 matches at 8 bases. The CDR3 runs to 14 residues. The germline V gene has CDR1 SGHTA and CDR2 FQGNSA. The junction had 5 bases not matched to a gene; V was cut back by 5 bases and J by 2 bases. The CDR3 DNA reads as TGTGCCAGCAGCCAAGGACAGGGCGCCTACGAGCAGTACTTC. It translates to CASSQGQGAYEQYF.

This clone has just one count. The CDR3 DNA reads as TGCGCCAGCAGCCCTCGAGACCACAGGACTAGCGGGACCTCCGGGAATGAGCAGTTCTTC. Protein product: CASSPRDHRTSGTSGNEQFF. This rearrangement joins TRBV4-3 to TRBJ2-1; 12 bases match TRBD2. The length of the CDR3 is 20 residues. The trim removed 4 bases at V and 7 bases at J, leaving 20 bases unmatched. Looked up from germline, CDR1 is LGHNA and CDR2 is YSLEER.

This chain links TRBV15 with TRBJ1-1; 7 nucleotides align to TRBD1. The CDR3 contains 15 residues. CDR1 LNHNV and CDR2 YYDKDF come from the germline V gene (reference sequence). After removal of 5 bases from V and 0 bases from J, the junction contained 6 bases not matched to a gene. The CDR3 DNA reads TGTGCCACCAGCGGAACAGGGGACTTGAACACTGAAGCTTTCTTT. This codes for CATSGTGDLNTEAFF.

The V call is TRBV6-4, the J call TRBJ1-1; D is undetermined. The germline CDR1 and CDR2 sequences are MRHNA and SNTAGT. CDR3 size: 14 residues. Trimming took off 2 bases at V and 2 bases at J, with 9 bases between the two ends. The CDR3 region has the DNA TGTGCCAGCAGTGACGGGAGTGAAAACACTGAAGCTTTCTTT. Its translation: CASSDGSENTEAFF.

This chain links TRBV6-1 with TRBJ1-6; D is unresolved. This CDR3 is built from 15 residues. Germline-derived CDR1 and CDR2 are MNHNS and SASEGT. The ends were cut back, 1 base at V and 4 bases at J, with 8 bases in the middle. CDR3 region: CASSEGRIYNSPLHF. In DNA, the CDR3 is TGTGCCAGCAGTGAAGGCAGGATTTATAATTCACCCCTCCACTTT.

The genes are TRBV24-1 and TRBJ2-1; 12 bases align to TRBD2. J was trimmed by 9 bases and V by 4 bases; bases with no gene match: 9. This CDR3 is 16 amino acids long. Germline V CDR1 and CDR2: KGHDR, SFDVKD. DNA for the CDR3: TGTGCCACCAGTGACGTCCAGACTAGCGGGAGCGGTGAGCAGTTCTTC. Translated, it gives CATSDVQTSGSGEQFF.

The chain has TRBV7-2 and TRBJ1-3; 7 nucleotides align to TRBD1. The CDR3 is made up of 17 amino acids. V shed 5 bases and J 3 bases; nucleotides not matched to a gene: 13. Per the germline V gene, CDR1 is SGHTA and CDR2 is FQGNSA. CDR3 DNA sequence: TGTGCCAGCAGCCCCCGACAGGGTCGGGCGTATGGAAACACCATATATTTT. Protein product: CASSPRQGRAYGNTIYF.

This rearrangement joins TRBV7-2 to TRBJ1-3; D remains ambiguous. This CDR3 region has 14 residues. Trimming took off 5 bases at V and 4 bases at J, with 12 bases between the two ends. In germline, CDR1 is SGHTA, CDR2 FQGNSA. The CDR3 here is CASSPGGLGNTIYF. The CDR3 DNA reads as TGTGCCAGCAGCCCTGGAGGGCTCGGAAACACCATATATTTT.

The table lists this clone with a few counts. V gene TRBV10-3 combines with J gene TRBJ1-6, with a weak D call TRBD1 (5 bases). The CDR3 covers 15 residues. Deletions cut 3 bases from V and 8 bases from J, with 14 bases between. Germline lookup yields CDR1 ENHRY and CDR2 SYGVKD. The CDR3 region has the DNA TGTGCCATCAGTGACCCGGGGGGTTCGGATTCACCCCTCCACTTT. It is translated as CAISDPGGSDSPLHF.